The 24 T cell receptor beta chains presented below share a single source sample, sequenced in a study of shared clonotypes between healthy human individuals. Assay: immunoSEQ multiplex PCR; the TCRdb copy retains only in-frame clones and omits some. In the table there are some 2,000,000 clones, roughly 95% of which are singletons. The specimen sequenced was naive CD4+ T cells sorted from blood. The sample's subset: CD45RA+ positively selected. These receptors were taken from a man younger than 35 in good health.

Comment on this clone: In the same sample, other DNA sequences code for this CDR3. V is TRBV29-1 and J is TRBJ1-1; the match to TRBD1 covers 10 bases. The length of the CDR3 is 12 residues. Looked up from germline, CDR1 is SQVTM and CDR2 is ANQGSEA. V shed 6 bases, J shed 5 bases, and the junction held 3 bases outside the gene matches. CDR3 nucleotides: TGCAGCGTCGACAGGGGGCATACTGAAGCTTTCTTT. Translating it yields CSVDRGHTEAFF.

The genes are TRBV2 and TRBJ1-5, with D perhaps TRBD1 (6 bases). With 8 bases removed from V and 3 bases from J, the gap between germline ends came to 23 bases. CDR1 and CDR2 (germline): SNHLY, FYNNEI. The CDR3 length is 17 residues. The DNA for the CDR3 is TGTGCCAGCCCCCCCTGGACAGCAGCACAGCACAATCAGCCCCAGCATTTT. It yields the protein CASPPWTAAQHNQPQHF.

This chain uses TRBV11-2 with TRBJ2-5; 10 bases fit TRBD2. The CDR3 totals 15 residues. Germline V CDR1 and CDR2: SGHAT, FQNNGV. With V trimmed by 4 bases and J by 5 bases, 7 bases remained unmatched. CDR3 region: CASSSVLAGVETQYF. CDR3 coding DNA: TGTGCCAGCAGCTCCGTCCTAGCGGGAGTTGAGACCCAGTACTTC.

The V gene is TRBV27, the J gene TRBJ2-7; D may be TRBD1 (5 bases). The CDR3 totals 13 residues. Germline CDR1 and CDR2: MNHEY and SMNVEV (reference sequence). V lost 6 bases and J lost 4, with 13 bases in between. The CDR3 reads CASRASQGYEQYF. CDR3 coding DNA: TGTGCCAGCAGAGCCAGCCAGGGATACGAGCAGTACTTC.

The table lists this clone with a count of one. This chain connects TRBV28 to TRBJ1-1; D might be TRBD1 (6 bases). The V and J ends lost 5 bases and 1 base respectively, with 14 bases between them. This CDR3 has 15 amino acids. Germline V CDR1 and CDR2: MDHEN, SYDVKM. In DNA, the CDR3 is TGTGCCAGCAGTACCCACGGGGGCGAGAACACTGAAGCTTTCTTT. Its translation: CASSTHGGENTEAFF.

This clone came up once. The V and J genes are TRBV18 and TRBJ2-5, with D uncertain. The CDR3 is 16 residues long. V dropped 2 bases and J dropped 1 base, with 14 bases sitting between them. Germline V gene sequence: CDR1 KGHSH, CDR2 LQKENI. CDR3 DNA: TGTGCCAGCTCACCAGGAATCGGCGGCCGCCAAGAGACCCAGTACTTC. It specifies CASSPGIGGRQETQYF.

On this clone itself: Other DNA sequences within the sample encode an identical CDR3. This chain connects TRBV7-2 to TRBJ1-5, with 7 bases lining up with TRBD1. Germline values: CDR1 SGHTA, CDR2 FQGNSA. This CDR3 has 14 residues. The trim removed 4 bases at V and 7 bases at J, leaving 7 bases unmatched. The CDR3 sequence is CASSSRQGGQPQHF. The CDR3, as DNA: TGTGCCAGCAGCTCCAGACAGGGAGGACAGCCCCAGCATTTT.

Remarks on this clone: Other DNA variants within this sample encode the same CDR3. This chain connects TRBV7-9 to TRBJ1-1; D is perhaps TRBD1 (5 bases). This CDR3 has 14 amino acids. Trimming took off 9 bases at V and 1 base at J, with 15 bases between the two ends. Germline-derived CDR1 and CDR2 are SEHNR and FQNEAQ (reference sequence). The CDR3, as DNA: TGTGCCAGTATTAGGGGAGGTGAGAACACTGAAGCTTTCTTT. Its protein is CASIRGGENTEAFF.

Of note for this clone: One end of the junction fails to match germline, which may point to a read error. V gene TRBV19 combines with J gene TRBJ2-7; 10 nucleotides align to TRBD2. This CDR3 has 13 amino acids. Looked up from germline, CDR1 is LNHDA and CDR2 is SQIVND (reference sequence). CDR3 region: CASSRLAGNEQYF. CDR3 coding DNA: TGTGCCAGTAGCCGACTAGCGGGCAACGAACAGTACTTC.

This rearrangement joins TRBV5-1 to TRBJ1-1; tentative D call: TRBD1 (5 bases). The CDR3 consists of 15 residues. Germline V gives CDR1 SGHRS, CDR2 YFSETQ. V dropped 4 bases and J dropped 8 bases, with 21 bases sitting between them. The chain's CDR3 is CASSERAGLQPEAFF. In nucleotides, the CDR3 is TGCGCCAGCAGCGAACGGGCAGGGCTTCAACCAGAAGCTTTCTTT. Full variable domain (outside the CDR3, taken from reference TRBV5-1 and TRBJ1-1): KAGVTQTPRYLIKTRGQQVTLSCSPISGHRSVSWYQQTPGQGLQFLFEYFSETQRNKGNFPGRFSGRQFSNSRSEMNVSTLELGDSALYLCASSERAGLQPEAFFGQGTRLTVV.

V and J are TRBV6-6 and TRBJ1-5, with a possible D match to TRBD1 (6 bases). This CDR3 is built from 14 residues. The V end was cut by 5 bases, the J end by 7 bases, with 15 bases between. Germline V gene data show CDR1 as MNHNY and CDR2 as SVGAGI (reference sequence). CDR3 sequence (DNA): TGTGCCAGCAGTAAAACAGGGTTAGGGCAGCCCCAGCATTTT. It specifies CASSKTGLGQPQHF.

The chain joins TRBV27 to TRBJ2-3; 7 bases map to TRBD2. The CDR3 extends over 16 amino acids. Unmatched junction bases numbered 8, after V lost 2 bases and J lost 3 bases. Germline CDR1 MNHEY, CDR2 SMNVEV (reference sequence). Here the CDR3 DNA reads TGTGCCAGCAGTTTAAGGGGCGGGAGCCGAACAGATACGCAGTATTTT. It yields the protein CASSLRGGSRTDTQYF.

The gene calls are TRBV2 and TRBJ1-1; perhaps TRBD1 as D (5 bases). Germline V lookup: CDR1 SNHLY, CDR2 FYNNEI. This CDR3 has 14 amino acids. Trimming took 6 bases from V and 2 from J, leaving 13 bases between them. Here the CDR3 reads CASRRGSSNTEAFF. The CDR3 region has the DNA TGTGCCAGCAGGCGGGGGAGTAGTAACACTGAAGCTTTCTTT.

Notes on this clone: This CDR3 is also generated by other DNA sequences in the sample. The rearrangement links TRBV9 to TRBJ2-1; TRBD2 matches at 10 bases. V dropped 5 bases and J dropped 0; count of bases not matched to a gene: 2. The CDR3 is made up of 15 amino acids. Germline loops: CDR1 SGDLS, CDR2 YYNGEE. The CDR3 DNA follows: TGTGCCAGCAGTCCTAGCGGGAGCTCCTACAATGAGCAGTTCTTC. This translates into CASSPSGSSYNEQFF.

This chain links TRBV6-1 with TRBJ1-4, with unresolved D. V lost 5 bases and J 8 bases, leaving 6 bases between the germline ends. Germline V lookup: CDR1 MNHNS, CDR2 SASEGT. The CDR3 is 11 residues long. CDR3 in DNA: TGTGCCAGCAGTTACATGGAAAAACTGTTTTTT. It codes for CASSYMEKLFF.

The chain uses TRBV7-9 and TRBJ1-6; 10 bases are shared with TRBD1. There are 16 residues in the CDR3. V lost 4 bases, J lost 7 bases, and 7 bases stayed unmatched. Germline assignment: CDR1 SEHNR and CDR2 FQNEAQ (reference sequence). In DNA form, the CDR3 reads TGTGCCAGCAGCTACCACCGGGACAGGGGAAATTCACCCCTCCACTTT. Encoded protein: CASSYHRDRGNSPLHF.

V gene TRBV10-3 combines with J gene TRBJ2-3, with 9 nucleotides matching TRBD2. This CDR3 is 15 amino acids long. With V trimmed by 8 bases and J by 2 bases, 8 bases remained unmatched. Germline-derived CDR1 and CDR2 are ENHRY and SYGVKD. CDR3 nucleotides: TGTGCCATCGGGGCGGGAGGGCCGGTCACAGATACGCAGTATTTT. Translation: CAIGAGGPVTDTQYF.

The chain joins TRBV7-6 to TRBJ2-2; tentative D call: TRBD2 (7 bases). This CDR3 spans 15 amino acids. Germline loops: CDR1 SGHVS, CDR2 FNYEAQ. Trimming took 3 bases from V and 5 from J, leaving 13 bases between them. This CDR3 reads CASSFGGPGTGELFF. The CDR3 DNA reads TGTGCCAGCAGCTTCGGGGGGCCAGGGACCGGGGAGCTGTTTTTT.

The gene calls are TRBV7-2 and TRBJ1-1; tentatively, D is TRBD1 (6 bases). V was trimmed by 2 bases and J by 5 bases, leaving 18 bases between them. The CDR3 runs 16 residues. The germline V gene has CDR1 SGHTA and CDR2 FQGNSA. The CDR3 loop is CASSLRSQGKVTEAFF. As DNA, the CDR3 is TGTGCCAGCAGCTTACGATCACAGGGAAAGGTAACTGAAGCTTTCTTT.

The V call is TRBV6-5, the J call TRBJ2-7, with 7 positions matching TRBD2. The CDR3 contains 14 residues. Looked up from germline, CDR1 is MNHEY and CDR2 is SVGAGI. After removal of 4 bases from V and 6 bases from J, the junction contained 9 bases not matched to a gene. CDR3 DNA: TGTGCCAGCAGTTGGGGTCTAGCGGCCCTCGAGCAGTACTTC. Its translation is CASSWGLAALEQYF.

This chain uses TRBV18 with TRBJ2-5, with D perhaps TRBD2 (6 bases). The CDR3 is 15 residues long. Germline CDR1 KGHSH, CDR2 LQKENI. Between the trimmed V and J ends, which lost 3 bases and 5 bases, there was a span of 16 bases. CDR3 protein: CASSPYGGSGETQYF. DNA for the CDR3: TGTGCCAGCTCACCCTATGGGGGGAGCGGTGAGACCCAGTACTTC.

The chain carries TRBV5-6 and TRBJ2-7; tentative D call: TRBD1 (6 bases). Trimming took 2 bases from V and 2 from J, leaving 11 bases between them. This CDR3 region has 14 residues. CDR1 is SGHDT, CDR2 YYEEEE, per germline. The CDR3 sequence: CASSFGRGTYEQYF. The CDR3 DNA is TGTGCCAGCAGCTTCGGCAGGGGAACCTACGAGCAGTACTTC.

Regarding this clone: Other nucleotide sequences from this sample produce the same CDR3. The V call is TRBV5-1, the J call TRBJ2-1; possibly TRBD1 for D (6 bases). The V gene lost 4 bases and the J gene lost 7 bases, with 9 bases spanning the gap. The V gene's germline CDR1 is SGHRS and CDR2 YFSETQ. The CDR3 sequence is 12 residues long. CDR3 residues: CASSLQGNEQFF. The CDR3 coding sequence is TGCGCCAGCAGCCTACAGGGTAATGAGCAGTTCTTC. Together with reference TRBV5-1 and TRBJ2-1, the CDR3 gives the full variable domain: KAGVTQTPRYLIKTRGQQVTLSCSPISGHRSVSWYQQTPGQGLQFLFEYFSETQRNKGNFPGRFSGRQFSNSRSEMNVSTLELGDSALYLCASSLQGNEQFFGPGTRLTVL.

The CDR3 spells CASSGVGLSPLHF. CDR3 bases: TGTGCCAGCAGTGGGGTTGGTCTCTCACCCCTCCACTTT. This chain joins TRBV2 and TRBJ1-6; the D is unclear. The CDR3 extends over 13 amino acids. The V end lost 4 bases, the J end lost 10 bases, and 11 bases lay between the germline ends. Germline V gives CDR1 SNHLY, CDR2 FYNNEI.